Following are 28 T cell receptor beta chains from one sample sequenced in a study of T cells in women clearing cervical HPV infection. Sequencing was performed with immunoSEQ multiplex PCR; in TCRdb, only in-frame clones are kept and a portion is missing. This sample's table has about 40,000 clones. The sample was blood buffy coat. The receptors come from a woman aged 18-69 years with a cervical HPV16 infection that either progressed to CIN3+ or cleared (not recorded which).

CDR3 loop: CASSILGQGTYEQYF. The sequenced part of the CDR3 DNA is TGTGCCAGTAGTATACTGGGACAGGGGACCTACGAG. This rearrangement joins TRBV19 to TRBJ2-7; 10 bases match TRBD1. The read falls 3 residues short of the CDR3 end, and the missing part is taken from the germline J gene. The germline gives CDR1 LNHDA, CDR2 SQIVND (reference sequence). V shed 2 bases, J shed 2 bases, and the junction held 3 bases outside the gene matches. This CDR3 is 15 amino acids long.

To note about this clone: Sequencing ends 3 residues short of the CDR3 end; the germline J gene provides the rest. The chain is built from TRBV7-3 and TRBJ1-3; no clear D. The CDR3 extends over 15 amino acids. Deletions cut 3 bases from V and 4 bases from J, with 13 bases between. Germline lookup yields CDR1 SGHTA and CDR2 FQGTGA. The covered CDR3 bases are TGTGCCAGCAGCTTGTCACCAGGCTTCGGAAACACC. This gives the protein CASSLSPGFGNT. The complete CDR3 sequence is CASSLSPGFGNTIYF.

As for this clone: From the germline J gene comes the end of the CDR3, since the read stops 3 residues before it. The chain uses TRBV14 and TRBJ1-6, with 8 bases matching TRBD1. The J segment lost 8 bases and the V segment lost 1 base, leaving 10 bases of the junction unmatched. CDR1 SGHDN and CDR2 FVKESK come from the germline V gene. The length of the CDR3 is 17 residues. CDR3 bases read: TGTGCCAGCAGCCAAGCTCTCAGGGGGCGAAGGTATTCACCC. It encodes CASSQALRGRRYSP. The CDR3 in full is CASSQALRGRRYSPLHF.

Regarding this clone: Read sequence stops 3 residues before the CDR3 end, and the germline J gene provides the missing end. This sequence joins TRBV7-2 and TRBJ2-1, with 7 bases that match TRBD2. After removal of 1 base from V and 8 bases from J, the junction contained 5 bases not matched to a gene. CDR3 length equals 14 residues. CDR1 and CDR2 from the germline V gene are SGHTA and FQGNSA. This chain's CDR3 is CASSLGPRGDEQFF. The part of the CDR3 DNA that was read is TGTGCCAGCAGCTTAGGGCCCCGGGGGGATGAG.

Note on this clone: Compared with germline, one end of the junction differs, possibly owing to a read error. The read terminates 3 residues before the CDR3 end, so the remaining end is supplied by the germline J gene. The V and J genes are TRBV11-2 and TRBJ1-2, with TRBD1 matching over 9 bases. The CDR3 runs to 13 residues. Germline CDR1 and CDR2: SGHAT and FQNNGV. CDR3 DNA, as far as it was read: TGTGCCAGCACCTTACAGGGGGCAGGTGGC. It specifies CASTLQGAGG. The whole CDR3 region reads CASTLQGAGGYTF.

Turning to this clone: The CDR3 extends 3 residues past the end of the read, so its final part is completed from the germline J gene. The rearrangement uses TRBV20-1 and TRBJ1-5, with 10 bases aligning to TRBD1. CDR1 DFQATT and CDR2 SNEGSKA come from the germline V gene (reference sequence). J lost 2 bases, V lost 6 bases, and 13 bases had no gene match. The CDR3 is made up of 17 amino acids. This CDR3 reads CSATTGGLDYGNQPQHF. The DNA read from the CDR3 is TGCAGTGCAACGACAGGGGGCCTAGATTATGGCAATCAGCCC.

On this clone itself: The read ends 3 residues early relative to the CDR3; the germline J gene fills the gap. This chain uses TRBV20-1 with TRBJ2-1; 7 nucleotides match TRBD1. Germline-derived CDR1 and CDR2 are DFQATT and SNEGSKA (reference sequence). The CDR3 sequence is 11 residues long. V trimming: 5 bases; J trimming: 7 bases; junction bases outside the gene matches: 2. The CDR3 DNA, read in part, is TGCAGTGCTTCACAGGGGAATGAG. Translated: CSASQGNE. The entire CDR3 is CSASQGNEQFF.

Details on this clone: The sequenced fragment ends 3 residues before the CDR3 boundary, so the rest is inferred from the germline J gene. This chain uses TRBV10-3 with TRBJ1-4, with TRBD1 matching 8 bases. Germline trimming cut 8 bases from V and 7 bases from J; bases unmatched to any gene: 18. The length of the CDR3 is 17 residues. Per germline, CDR1 ENHRY and CDR2 SYGVKD. CDR3 amino acids: CAICVSLPTGVCEKLFF. The sequenced part of the CDR3 DNA is TGTGCCATCTGTGTATCTCTTCCGACAGGGGTTTGTGAAAAA.

The CDR3 protein is CSARTTGGLFDTGELFF. The part of the CDR3 DNA that was read is TGCAGTGCTAGAACGACAGGGGGCCTGTTTGACACCGGGGAG. The chain combines TRBV20-1 with TRBJ2-2; 10 nucleotides align to TRBD1. The CDR3 is cut off 3 residues early in the read; its end comes from the germline J gene. Per germline, CDR1 DFQATT and CDR2 SNEGSKA (reference sequence). The CDR3 contains 17 residues. Trimming at V came to 2 bases and at J to 3 bases, leaving 9 bases not matched to a gene.

In the case of this clone: The CDR3 end lies 3 residues beyond the end of the read and is filled in from the germline J gene. The genes are TRBV19 and TRBJ2-6; 12 bases line up with TRBD1. The CDR3 length is 18 residues. Germline V gives CDR1 LNHDA, CDR2 SQIVND (reference sequence). Trimming cost V 5 bases and J 4 bases; bases outside gene matches: 9. CDR3 amino acids: CASSVGGQGAKGANVLTF. CDR3 DNA (partial): TGTGCCAGTAGTGTAGGGGGACAGGGGGCGAAAGGGGCCAACGTC. Filled out from reference TRBV19 and TRBJ2-6, the complete variable domain reads DGGITQSPKYLFRKEGQNVTLSCEQNLNHDAMYWYRQDPGQGLRLIYYSQIVNDFQKGDIAEGYSVSREKKESFPLTVTSAQKNPTAFYLCASSVGGQGAKGANVLTFGAGSRLTVL.

For this clone: The read ends 3 residues shy of where the CDR3 ends; the end is completed using the germline J gene. The rearrangement uses TRBV11-3 and TRBJ1-1, with unresolved D. Germline assignment: CDR1 SGHNT and CDR2 YENEEA. This CDR3 contains 10 residues. CDR3 residues: CASSPRGAFF. CDR3 DNA, as far as it was read: TGTGCCAGCTCCCCCCGCGGG.

Regarding this clone: The CDR3 extends 3 residues past the end of the read, so its final part is completed from the germline J gene. V and J are TRBV4-1 and TRBJ1-2; possible D gene TRBD1, 6 bases. This CDR3 is 15 amino acids long. Per the germline V gene, CDR1 is MGHRA and CDR2 is YSYEKL. V was shortened by 4 bases and J by 0 bases, with 12 bases between the two germline ends. CDR3 sequence: CASSPGDKSNYGYTF. The CDR3 DNA, read in part, is TGCGCCAGCAGCCCCGGGGACAAATCTAACTATGGC.

For this clone: Read data end 3 residues before the CDR3 end; the end is taken from the germline J gene. V usage is TRBV16 and J usage is TRBJ2-1; 7 bases are shared with TRBD1. In germline, CDR1 is KGHSY, CDR2 FQNENV. The CDR3 is 15 amino acids. Unmatched junction bases numbered 2, after V lost 3 bases and J lost 0 bases. The CDR3 protein is CASSQDRSSYNEQFF. CDR3 bases read: TGTGCCAGCAGCCAGGACAGGAGCTCCTACAATGAG.

Worth noting for this clone: Read data end 3 residues before the CDR3 end; the end is taken from the germline J gene. This rearrangement joins TRBV5-1 to TRBJ1-6; D not resolved. There are 16 residues in the CDR3. From germline, CDR1 is SGHRS and CDR2 YFSETQ. Trimming pared 0 bases from V and 0 bases from J, leaving 7 bases between. CDR3 bases read: TGCGCCAGCAGCTTGGCGCAGGCCTCCTATAATTCACCC. This sequence encodes CASSLAQASYNSP. The whole CDR3 region reads CASSLAQASYNSPLHF. The full variable domain, in which reference TRBV5-1 and TRBJ1-6 provide the parts outside the CDR3, is KAGVTQTPRYLIKTRGQQVTLSCSPISGHRSVSWYQQTPGQGLQFLFEYFSETQRNKGNFPGRFSGRQFSNSRSEMNVSTLELGDSALYLCASSLAQASYNSPLHFGNGTRLTVT.

CDR3: CASSLGSGDLQPQHF. The DNA read from the CDR3 is TGTGCCAGCAGCTTGGGGAGCGGGGACCTTCAGCCC. The V call is TRBV5-6, the J call TRBJ1-5; perhaps TRBD1 as D (5 bases). The read halts 3 residues ahead of the CDR3 end, with the missing end drawn from the germline J gene. Per the germline V gene, CDR1 is SGHDT and CDR2 is YYEEEE. V was clipped by 0 bases and J by 6 bases, with 13 bases between them. This CDR3 has 15 residues.

The covered CDR3 bases are TGCAGTGCTAGGTGGGCAGACGCCTTAAACGCTTATAATTCACCC. Amino acids: CSARWADALNAYNSP. The complete CDR3 protein is CSARWADALNAYNSPLHF. V is TRBV20-1 and J is TRBJ1-6; D gene uncertain. The read terminates 3 residues ahead of where the CDR3 ends, so the germline J gene completes it. This CDR3 contains 18 residues. Trimming cost V 3 bases and J 4 bases, with 22 bases left between them. Germline assignment: CDR1 DFQATT and CDR2 SNEGSKA (reference sequence).

Worth noting for this clone: Read data end 3 residues before the CDR3 end; the end is taken from the germline J gene. The chain employs TRBV20-1 and TRBJ1-1; D gene uncertain. The germline gives CDR1 DFQATT, CDR2 SNEGSKA (reference sequence). This CDR3 has 12 residues. The CDR3 region is CSARDIVPGAFF. Incomplete CDR3 DNA: TGCAGTGCTAGAGATATAGTGCCGGGA.

A remark on this clone: The observed sequence ends 3 residues before the CDR3 terminus, with the missing tail filled in from the germline J gene. The rearrangement links TRBV23-1 to TRBJ1-2, with a possible D match to TRBD1 (6 bases). TRBV23-1 is reported as an ORF; its role is uncertain. The CDR3 is made up of 16 amino acids. CDR3: CASSQSGQARSVGYTF. The sequenced CDR3 bases are TGCGCCAGCAGTCAATCGGGACAAGCAAGATCGGTAGGC.

CDR3: CASSTSGTSYEQYF. The CDR3 bases that were read are TGTGCCAGCAGCACCTCCGGGACTAGCTACGAG. V is TRBV7-9 and J is TRBJ2-7; the match to TRBD2 covers 8 bases. Read sequence stops 3 residues before the CDR3 end, and the germline J gene provides the missing end. The germline V gene encodes CDR1 SEHNR and CDR2 FQNEAQ (reference sequence). V trimming: 5 bases; J trimming: 3 bases; junction bases outside the gene matches: 6. The CDR3 consists of 14 residues.

A word on this clone: The read ends 3 residues early relative to the CDR3; the germline J gene fills the gap. The J gene is TRBJ2-5, the V gene TRBV7-3; D may be TRBD1 (6 bases). This CDR3 is 14 amino acids long. The V end lost 5 bases, the J end lost 1 base, and 11 bases lay between the germline ends. Germline assignment: CDR1 SGHTA and CDR2 FQGTGA. The CDR3 bases that were read are TGTGCCAGCAGCCTACAGGGCTCCCAAGAGACC. Its protein product is CASSLQGSQET. The CDR3, in full, reads CASSLQGSQETQYF. Full variable domain (rest looked up from reference TRBV7-3 and TRBJ2-5): GAGVSQTPSNKVTEKGKYVELRCDPISGHTALYWYRQSLGQGPEFLIYFQGTGAADDSGLPNDRFFAVRPEGSVSTLKIQRTERGDSAVYLCASSLQGSQETQYFGPGTRLLVL.

About this clone: The read comes to an end 3 residues before the CDR3 does, leaving the germline J gene to fill in the end. The chain is built from TRBV19 and TRBJ2-7; TRBD1 aligns across 9 bases. The CDR3 totals 14 residues. J was trimmed by 6 bases and V by 5 bases; bases with no gene match: 8. CDR1 and CDR2 from the germline V gene are LNHDA and SQIVND (reference sequence). The CDR3 sequence is CASSSQGADFEQYF. CDR3 bases read: TGTGCCAGTAGTTCACAGGGGGCAGATTTCGAG. The full variable domain, rest sourced from reference TRBV19 and TRBJ2-7, is DGGITQSPKYLFRKEGQNVTLSCEQNLNHDAMYWYRQDPGQGLRLIYYSQIVNDFQKGDIAEGYSVSREKKESFPLTVTSAQKNPTAFYLCASSSQGADFEQYFGPGTRLTVT.

On this clone itself: The read is 3 residues too short to cover the CDR3 end, so that end is filled in from the germline J gene. This sequence joins TRBV7-9 and TRBJ2-3; perhaps TRBD1 as D (6 bases). The CDR3 contains 15 residues. From germline, CDR1 is SEHNR and CDR2 FQNEAQ (reference sequence). V was shortened by 3 bases and J by 3 bases, with 13 bases between the two germline ends. The part of the CDR3 DNA that was read is TGTGCCAGCAGCTTTAAACAGGGAAAGACAGATACG. This translates into CASSFKQGKTDT. The entire CDR3 is CASSFKQGKTDTQYF.

With regard to this clone: The CDR3 is cut off 3 residues early in the read; its end comes from the germline J gene. The V gene is TRBV20-1, the J gene TRBJ1-1; D may be TRBD1 (5 bases). V was cut by 5 bases and J by 4 bases, with 14 bases left in between. CDR3 length: 13 residues. Looked up from germline, CDR1 is DFQATT and CDR2 is SNEGSKA (reference sequence). CDR3 residues: CSAPKQGFTEAFF. The sequenced part of the CDR3 DNA is TGCAGTGCTCCAAAGCAGGGTTTCACTGAA.

A word on this clone: The CDR3 extends 3 residues past the end of the read, so its final part is completed from the germline J gene. The rearrangement uses TRBV5-1 and TRBJ2-3; perhaps TRBD2 as D (7 bases). The germline V gene has CDR1 SGHRS and CDR2 YFSETQ. Trimming left V 4 bases short and J 2 bases short, with 11 bases between. CDR3 length: 14 amino acids. Here the CDR3 reads CASSPGGDTDTQYF. CDR3 DNA (partial): TGCGCCAGCAGCCCGGGGGGCGACACAGATACG.

As for this clone: The read gets to within 3 residues of the CDR3 end, and the germline J gene fills in the rest. V usage is TRBV20-1 and J usage is TRBJ2-2; D possibly corresponds to TRBD1 (6 bases). With 8 bases removed from V and 1 base from J, the gap between germline ends came to 14 bases. CDR3 size: 14 residues. Germline V lookup: CDR1 DFQATT, CDR2 SNEGSKA (reference sequence). The sequenced CDR3 bases are TGCAGTACAGTGAGGGGGAGGAACACCGGGGAG. Translating it yields CSTVRGRNTGE. The CDR3 in full is CSTVRGRNTGELFF.

Remarks on this clone: The CDR3 end falls 3 residues outside the read, so it is completed with the germline J gene. The chain recombines TRBV5-1 with TRBJ2-6; D may be TRBD2 (5 bases). Germline CDR1 is SGHRS and CDR2 is YFSETQ. The ends were cut back, 5 bases at V and 3 bases at J, with 9 bases in the middle. The CDR3 is 14 amino acids. The CDR3 bases that were read are TGCGCCAGCAGGCAAGAGGGTGGGGCCAACGTC. It specifies CASRQEGGANV. The CDR3 in its entirety is CASRQEGGANVLTF.

Incomplete CDR3 DNA: TGTGCCAGCAGCTTTCAGGGGGGCACTGAA. Encoded protein: CASSFQGGTE. Given in full, the CDR3 is CASSFQGGTEAFF. The V and J genes are TRBV5-5 and TRBJ1-1; 7 nucleotides line up with TRBD1. The CDR3 end is not reached by the read, which stops 3 residues before it; the germline J gene fills it in. Germline V gene data show CDR1 as SGHKS and CDR2 as YYEKEE (reference sequence). The J segment lost 4 bases and the V segment lost 2 bases, leaving 2 bases of the junction unmatched. This CDR3 region has 13 residues.

In the case of this clone: Sequencing ends 3 residues short of the CDR3 end; the germline J gene provides the rest. V and J are TRBV28 and TRBJ1-5, with 7 bases aligning to TRBD1. CDR1 is MDHEN and CDR2 is SYDVKM in the germline V gene. The V and J ends lost 3 bases and 9 bases, in that order; junction bases with no gene match: 8. The CDR3 spans 14 residues. CDR3 loop: CASSFDQGERPQHF. CDR3 DNA, as far as it was read: TGTGCCAGCAGTTTTGACCAGGGGGAGCGGCCC.